One sample yielded the 5 T cell receptor beta chains listed below, sequenced in a study of T-cell reconstitution after alpha-beta-depleted transplantation in children. Unique molecular identifiers tagged the TCRbeta library. TCRdb re-derived calls from the PCR reads in MiXCR, one entry per CDR3 protein. The sample has 670,000 or so distinct CDR3 sequences; about an eighth are singletons. Sequences were derived from PBMCs, sampled before TCRalphabeta/CD19-depleted stem cell transplant. The receptor source for this set is a girl aged 2 to 9 with congenital amegakaryocytic thrombocytopenia, due to receive a stem cell transplant.

The gene calls are TRBV28 and TRBJ2-5; D not certain. The germline V gene encodes CDR1 MDHEN and CDR2 SYDVKM. V was clipped by 1 base and J by 1 base, with 7 bases between them. This CDR3 comprises 14 residues. CDR3 coding DNA: TGTGCCAGCAGTTTATACGGCCTCCAAGAGACCCAGTACTTC. It encodes CASSLYGLQETQYF.

The chain joins TRBV12-3 or TRBV12-4 to TRBJ1-1; D is undetermined. V lost 1 base, J lost 5 bases, and 11 bases lay in between. CDR3 length equals 14 residues. CDR3 coding DNA: TGTGCCAGCAGTTTAGACTTCTCGGGGACTGAAGCTTTCTTT. It yields the protein CASSLDFSGTEAFF.

A note on this clonotype: One end of the junction does not line up with germline, which may come from a read error. The CDR3: CASSQADRSYDQYF. CDR3 bases: TGCGCCAGCAGCCAAGCGGACCGCTCCTACGACCAGTACTTC. The chain recombines TRBV4-1 with TRBJ2-7; D is unresolved. The length of the CDR3 is 14 residues. Germline V lookup: CDR1 MGHRA, CDR2 YSYEKL.

The chain employs TRBV20-1 and TRBJ2-4; no clear D. With 7 bases removed from V and 7 bases from J, the gap between germline ends came to 2 bases. The CDR3 contains 8 residues. The germline CDR1 and CDR2 sequences are DFQATT and SNEGSKA (reference sequence). The CDR3, as DNA: TGCAGTGGGAACATTCAGTACTTC. Protein product: CSGNIQYF.

This clonotype was seen repeatedly, ten times or more. The chain employs TRBV7-3 and TRBJ2-3; no clear D gene. This CDR3 is 15 amino acids long. CDR1 is SGHTA and CDR2 is FQGTGA in the germline V gene. The V and J ends lost 6 bases and 0 bases respectively, with 13 bases between them. CDR3 sequence reads: CASSLDASSTDTQYF. The CDR3, as DNA: TGTGCCAGCAGTTTGGACGCCTCTAGCACAGATACGCAGTATTTT.